This entry is about one TCR beta chain. There is no known antigen for this receptor. Per-base qualities were not stored, and no clone one base away is much larger. Each collaborating institution followed its own protocols to collect whole blood in K2EDTA tubes. For TCRbeta analysis, collaborator samples were shipped as frozen whole blood, as isolated PBMCs, or as DNA extracted from either sample type. The CDR3, from cysteine to phenylalanine, totals 13 residues. Just the 39-base CDR3 DNA is kept, in frame starting at base 1. V is shortened by 4 bases, J by 4 bases, and the region joining them spans 8 bases. In the germline V gene, CDR1 corresponds to MNHEY and CDR2 to SVGAGI. This sample was taken from a study of blood T cell repertoires in COVID-19 (dated by TCRdb to 2018 to 2020). Concerning the study at large: Collaborator samples came from the United States, Italy and Spain and covered acute and convalescent phases of COVID-19. Where available, HLA class I and class II types were obtained from metadata supplied by the sample provider rather than from assay-based typing. Samples were obtained from the ongoing ImmuneRACE study (first 160 participants) and from over 1,000 subjects provided by 6 global collaborators. The sample metadata nearly always contained a de-identified subject ID, COVID-19 status, age in years and sex. The repertoires were released in a freely available public database intended as a resource for research on the immune response to SARS-CoV-2. The prospective study material was composed of cDNA or gDNA derived from T cells, B-cell-depleted T cells, or PBMCs. The dataset comprised deeply sampled blood TCRbeta repertoires from subjects exposed to, actively infected with, or recovered from COVID-19. The full study reports these points: The quantity of clinical and demographic metadata differed by source and by participant and was supplied without curation.

TCRbeta CDR3 regions were amplified from genomic DNA using the immunoSEQ Assay, a bias-controlled multiplex PCR. Turning to the authors' computational methods: The number of nucleated cells in each sample was estimated by amplification of reference gene primers within the assay. To quantify the absolute abundance of each unique TCRbeta CDR3 rearrangement, sequence reads were collapsed and filtered. For each sample, productive Simpson clonality was calculated as the square root of Simpson's diversity index across productive rearrangements. As stored in TCRdb, this immuneACCESS dataset retains in-frame rearrangements with V and J assigned. A fraction of the clones does not appear; measured against another copy, unresolved V genes explain less than half of the discrepancy, and the remainder lacks a known reason. V, J and clone size derive from that table, while D and trimming were established from the DNA sequence. The sample profile shows under 80,000 clones; 75% to 90% of them were found once. The ten largest clones capture over 11% of the sample.

The sequenced sample consisted of peripheral blood. The receptor was derived from a man between 65 and 80 years old with active or convalescent COVID-19. The sequence joins TRBV6-5 to TRBJ1-5; TRBD1 is possibly the D segment (6 matching bases). The nucleotides are TGTGCCAGCAGTTCAAGGGGGAATCAGCCCCAGCATTTT. Translation gives CASSSRGNQPQHF.